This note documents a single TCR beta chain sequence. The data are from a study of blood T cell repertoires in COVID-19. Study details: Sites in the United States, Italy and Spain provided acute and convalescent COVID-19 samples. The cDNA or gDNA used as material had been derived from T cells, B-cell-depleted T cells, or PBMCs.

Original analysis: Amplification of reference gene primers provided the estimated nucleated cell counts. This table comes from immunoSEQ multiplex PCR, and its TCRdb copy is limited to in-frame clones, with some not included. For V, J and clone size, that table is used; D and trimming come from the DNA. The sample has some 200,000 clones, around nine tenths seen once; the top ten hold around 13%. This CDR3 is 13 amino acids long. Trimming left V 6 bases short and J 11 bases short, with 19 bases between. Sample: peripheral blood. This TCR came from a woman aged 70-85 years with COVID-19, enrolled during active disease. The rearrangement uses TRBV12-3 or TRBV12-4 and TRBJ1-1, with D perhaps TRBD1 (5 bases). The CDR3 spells CASRGAGLDVAFF. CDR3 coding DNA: TGTGCCAGCAGAGGCGCAGGGCTTGATGTTGCTTTCTTT.